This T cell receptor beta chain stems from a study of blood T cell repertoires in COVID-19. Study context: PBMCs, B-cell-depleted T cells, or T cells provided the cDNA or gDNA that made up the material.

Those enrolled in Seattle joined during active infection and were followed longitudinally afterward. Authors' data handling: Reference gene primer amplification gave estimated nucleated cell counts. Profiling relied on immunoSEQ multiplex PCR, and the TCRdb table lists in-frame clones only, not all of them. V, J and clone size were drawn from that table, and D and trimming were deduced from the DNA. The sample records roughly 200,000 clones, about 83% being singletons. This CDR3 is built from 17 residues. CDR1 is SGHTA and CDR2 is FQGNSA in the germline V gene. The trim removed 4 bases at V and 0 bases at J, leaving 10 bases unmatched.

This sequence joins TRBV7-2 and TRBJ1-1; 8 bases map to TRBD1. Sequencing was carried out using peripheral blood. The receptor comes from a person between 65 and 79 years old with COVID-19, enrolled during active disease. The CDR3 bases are TGTGCCAGCAGCTCTGGACAGGGTCAGATGTTGAACACTGAAGCTTTCTTT. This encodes CASSSGQGQMLNTEAFF.